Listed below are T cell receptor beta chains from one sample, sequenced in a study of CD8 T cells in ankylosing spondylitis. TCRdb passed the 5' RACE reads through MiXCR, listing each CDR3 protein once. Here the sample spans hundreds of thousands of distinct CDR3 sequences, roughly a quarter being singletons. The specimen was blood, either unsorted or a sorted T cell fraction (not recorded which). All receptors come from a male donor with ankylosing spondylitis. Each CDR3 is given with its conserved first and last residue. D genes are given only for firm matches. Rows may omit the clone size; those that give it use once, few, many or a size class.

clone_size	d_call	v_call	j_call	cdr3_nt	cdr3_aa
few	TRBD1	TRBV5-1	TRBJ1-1	TGCGCCAGCAGCTATGGACAGGGGGATACTGAAGCTTTCTTT	CASSYGQGDTEAFF
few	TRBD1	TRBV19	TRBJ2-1	TGTGCCAGTAGTTCCCGGGACAGGGTTGGGCATGAGCAGTTCTTC	CASSSRDRVGHEQFF
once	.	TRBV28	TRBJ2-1	TGTGCCAGCAGTTCTCGAAACGTGGGTAATGAGCAGTTCTTC	CASSSRNVGNEQFF
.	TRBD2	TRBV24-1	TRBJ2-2	TGTGCCACTGCCTCCGGACTAGCGGGAGTAAAGGGCGGGGAGCTGTTTTTT	CATASGLAGVKGGELFF
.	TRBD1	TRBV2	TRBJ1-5	TGTGCCAGCAGGGGCATGACAGGGGCGGATCAGCCCCAGCATTTT	CASRGMTGADQPQHF
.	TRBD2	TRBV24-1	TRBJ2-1	TGTGCCACCAGTGATTTCGGGACTAGCGGGAGTAAAAATGAGCAGTTCTTC	CATSDFGTSGSKNEQFF
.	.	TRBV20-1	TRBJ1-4	TGCAGTGCTAGAGATAGAAGGGGTGCTAATGAAAAACTGTTTTTT	CSARDRRGANEKLFF
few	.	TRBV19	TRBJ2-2	TGTGCCAGTAGTACTTCGGGGCACCGGGAGCTGTTTTTT	CASSTSGHRELFF
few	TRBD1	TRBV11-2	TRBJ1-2	TGTGCCAGCAGCTTAGGCTGGGACAGGAGTGGCTACACCTTC	CASSLGWDRSGYTF
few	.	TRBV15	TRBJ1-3	TGTGCCACCAGATCAAGGCCAGGAAACACCATATATTTT	CATRSRPGNTIYF
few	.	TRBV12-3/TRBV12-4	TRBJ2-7	TGTGCCAGCAGGCAGGGGAACTCCTACGAGCAGTACTTC	CASRQGNSYEQYF
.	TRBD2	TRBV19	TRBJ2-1	TGTGCCAGTAGTACCCTAGCGGGATACAATGAGCAGTTCTTC	CASSTLAGYNEQFF
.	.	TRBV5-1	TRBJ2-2	TGCGCCAGCAGCTTGGCCACACCCAACACCGGGGAGCTGTTTTTT	CASSLATPNTGELFF
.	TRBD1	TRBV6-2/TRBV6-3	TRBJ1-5	TGTGCCAGCAGGAACACAGGGGGCGCGGATCAGCCCCAGCATTTT	CASRNTGGADQPQHF
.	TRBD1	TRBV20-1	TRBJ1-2	TGCAGTGCCTCCAACCTCGGACAGGGAAACTATGGCTACACCTTC	CSASNLGQGNYGYTF
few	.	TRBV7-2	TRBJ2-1	TGTGCCAGCCAGCCTAGCTCCTACAATGAGCAGTTCTTC	CASQPSSYNEQFF
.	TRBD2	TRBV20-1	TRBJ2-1	TGCAGTACTGAAGGGATAGCGGGGAAATACAATGAGCAGTTCTTC	CSTEGIAGKYNEQFF
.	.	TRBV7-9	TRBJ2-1	TGTGCCAGCAGCTATCTGGGGCGGGATCCCTACAATGAGCAGTTCTTC	CASSYLGRDPYNEQFF
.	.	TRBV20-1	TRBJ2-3	TGCAGTGCTATAAAGACCACCACGGATACGCAGTATTTT	CSAIKTTTDTQYF
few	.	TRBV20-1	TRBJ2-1	TGCTCAAGGGGGGGGGATAGTGAGCAGTTCTTC	CSRGGDSEQFF
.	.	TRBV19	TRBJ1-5	TGTGCCAGTAGTACCGGGAAGGGGAGAGGCAATCAGCCCCAGCATTTT	CASSTGKGRGNQPQHF
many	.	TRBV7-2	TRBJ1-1	TGTGCCAGCAGCCCAGGACCAAACACTGAAGCTTTCTTT	CASSPGPNTEAFF
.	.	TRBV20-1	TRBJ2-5	TGCAGTGCTTTTGATACTAGGAGGGGGGAGACCCAGTACTTC	CSAFDTRRGETQYF
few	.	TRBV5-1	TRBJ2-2	TGCGCCAGCAGCTTGGCCATGGGGAATCCGAACACCGGGGAGCTGTTTTTT	CASSLAMGNPNTGELFF
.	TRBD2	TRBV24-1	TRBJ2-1	TGTGCCACCAGTGATTCCAGGACTAGCCCTTTCAATGAGCAGTTCTTC	CATSDSRTSPFNEQFF
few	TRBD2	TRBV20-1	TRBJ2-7	TGCAGTGCTAAAGGAGCGGGAGGAGGGTACGAGCAGTACTTC	CSAKGAGGGYEQYF
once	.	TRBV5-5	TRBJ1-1	TGTGCCAGCACCAACACGCCCCGGTTCGGGGACACTGAAGCTTTCTTT	CASTNTPRFGDTEAFF
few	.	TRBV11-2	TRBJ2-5	TGTGCCAGCAGCTTAGCGATGGGCGGGGCGAAAGAGACCCAGTACTTC	CASSLAMGGAKETQYF
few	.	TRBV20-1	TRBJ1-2	TGCAGTGCTAGTTATGTTGGCTACACCTTC	CSASYVGYTF
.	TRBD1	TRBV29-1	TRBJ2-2	TGCAGCGTTGAAATGGGGAACAGGGGGCGATCGGGGGAGCTGTTTTTT	CSVEMGNRGRSGELFF
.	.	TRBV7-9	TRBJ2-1	TGTGCCAGCAGCCTAGACCAAAGGACAGTGGAGCAGTTCTTC	CASSLDQRTVEQFF
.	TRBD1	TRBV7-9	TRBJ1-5	TGTGCCAGCAGCCCGGACAGGGAGGAACGCAATCAGCCCCAGCATTTT	CASSPDREERNQPQHF
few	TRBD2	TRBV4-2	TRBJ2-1	TGTGCCAGCAGCCAAGATCCGGGAGGGCGCGATGAGCAGTTCTTC	CASSQDPGGRDEQFF
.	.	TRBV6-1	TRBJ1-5	TGTGCCAGCAGTGGAATGGGACAAGCTAGCAATCAGCCCCAGCATTTT	CASSGMGQASNQPQHF
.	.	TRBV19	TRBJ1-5	TGTGCCAGTAGCCTGACCGGAGATAGACAGCCCCAGCATTTT	CASSLTGDRQPQHF
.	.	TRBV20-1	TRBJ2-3	TGCAGTGCTAGGTACTCAACCACAGATACGCAGTATTTT	CSARYSTTDTQYF
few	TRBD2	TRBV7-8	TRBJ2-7	TGTGCCAGCAGCTTAGATCTAGCGGGAGACTACGAGCAGTACTTC	CASSLDLAGDYEQYF
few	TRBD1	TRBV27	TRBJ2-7	TGTGCCAGCAGGAAGAAGGGACAGGACAACTACGAGCAGTACTTC	CASRKKGQDNYEQYF
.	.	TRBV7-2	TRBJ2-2	TGTGCCAGCAGCCTGAGGGTGGTGACCGGGGAGCTGTTTTTT	CASSLRVVTGELFF
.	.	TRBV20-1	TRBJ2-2	TGCAGTGCCGAACGGTTCACCGGGGAGCTGTTTTTT	CSAERFTGELFF
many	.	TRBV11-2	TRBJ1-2	TGTGCCAGCAGCCTCCGGGTAGGAGCTAACTATGGCTACACCTTC	CASSLRVGANYGYTF
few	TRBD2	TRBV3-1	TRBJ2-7	TGTGCCAGCAGCCAACTCGGGACTAGCGGCTACGAGCAGTACTTC	CASSQLGTSGYEQYF